Listed below are T cell receptor beta chains from one sample, sequenced in a study of blood T cell repertoires in COVID-19. Produced via immunoSEQ multiplex PCR; TCRdb's table is partial and in-frame only. The table lists around 20,000 clones, around 90% of them singletons, with 7.9% in the top ten. The sequencing sample was made of peripheral blood. All receptors come from a human donor with active COVID-19. The donor label of this sample is uncertain. Both conserved end residues are part of each CDR3. A D gene is named only where the DNA matches it firmly. Not all rows give a size; the values are once, few, many and, for expanded clones, a class.

TRBD1	14	TRBJ2-7	-	TRBV4-1	CASSPTGTPYEQYF	TGCGCCAGCAGCCCGACAGGGACCCCCTACGAGCAGTACTTC
TRBD2	17	TRBJ2-3	-	TRBV11-2	CASSLEGTSGRVDTQYF	TGTGCCAGCAGCTTAGAGGGGACTAGCGGGAGGGTAGATACGCAGTATTTT
-	15	TRBJ2-3	-	TRBV5-1	CASSPVGVGPDTQYF	TGCGCCAGCAGCCCCGTTGGGGTGGGGCCAGATACGCAGTATTTT
-	13	TRBJ2-1	-	TRBV6-5	CASKGGIYNEQFF	TGTGCCAGCAAAGGAGGTATCTACAATGAGCAGTTCTTC
-	11	TRBJ2-1	-	TRBV28	CASSLYNEQFF	TGTGCCAGCAGCCTTTACAATGAGCAGTTCTTC
-	15	TRBJ2-1	-	TRBV5-4	CASSSKRGSYNEQFF	TGTGCCAGCAGCTCTAAGCGAGGTTCTTACAATGAGCAGTTCTTC
-	14	TRBJ1-5	-	TRBV2	CASSDGREGQPQHF	TGTGCCAGCAGTGACGGCAGGGAGGGTCAGCCCCAGCATTTT
TRBD1	14	TRBJ2-7	-	TRBV2	CASSENRGRNEQYF	TGTGCCAGCAGTGAAAACAGGGGGAGGAACGAGCAGTACTTC
TRBD2	14	TRBJ2-1	-	TRBV20-1	CSAGGGERYNEQFF	TGCAGTGCTGGTGGGGGGGAAAGGTACAATGAGCAGTTCTTC
TRBD1	14	TRBJ2-1	-	TRBV4-3	CASSVRQGANEQFF	TGCGCCAGCAGCGTACGACAGGGCGCTAATGAGCAGTTCTTC
-	14	TRBJ1-1	-	TRBV9	CASSVQGTLGEAFF	TGTGCCAGCAGCGTCCAGGGTACCCTTGGTGAAGCTTTCTTT
-	13	TRBJ2-1	-	TRBV7-9	CATRVGSYNEQFF	TGTGCCACGCGGGTGGGCTCCTACAATGAGCAGTTCTTC
TRBD2	16	TRBJ2-4	-	TRBV7-8	CASSFLAGRVKNIQYF	TGTGCCAGCAGCTTCCTAGCGGGACGGGTCAAAAACATTCAGTACTTC
-	14	TRBJ1-5	medium-sized	TRBV6-5	CASTFGAQDQPQHF	TGTGCCAGCACATTTGGGGCACAGGATCAGCCCCAGCATTTT
-	12	TRBJ1-1	medium-sized	TRBV5-1	CASSTDRIRAFF	TGCGCCAGCAGCACCGACAGAATTCGGGCTTTCTTT
TRBD2	14	TRBJ2-7	-	TRBV7-9	CASSLMGLAYEQYF	TGTGCCAGCAGCTTAATGGGACTAGCTTACGAGCAGTACTTC
-	16	TRBJ2-7	-	TRBV4-1	CASSRGGAGVAYEQYF	TGCGCCAGCAGCAGGGGGGGGGCAGGGGTGGCGTACGAGCAGTACTTC
-	12	TRBJ2-7	-	TRBV18	CASSPGSYEQYF	TGTGCCAGCTCCCCGGGTAGCTACGAGCAGTACTTC
-	16	TRBJ2-1	-	TRBV4-2	CASSQDVASGNTPRFF	-
TRBD2	16	TRBJ2-7	-	TRBV23-1	CASVRRLAGGIYEQYF	TGCGCCAGCGTCCGGAGACTAGCGGGAGGAATCTACGAGCAGTACTTC
TRBD2	16	TRBJ2-7	-	TRBV5-1	CASSPRGLADAYEQYF	TGCGCCAGCAGCCCGAGGGGACTAGCGGATGCCTACGAGCAGTACTTC
TRBD1	15	TRBJ2-1	-	TRBV19	CASQPLSGTGSSQFF	TGTGCCAGTCAACCCCTATCCGGGACAGGGTCCTCGCAGTTCTTC
-	15	TRBJ2-2	-	TRBV18	CASSPRSPDTGELFF	TGTGCCAGCTCACCGAGGAGTCCCGACACCGGGGAGCTGTTTTTT
-	14	TRBJ1-1	-	TRBV7-8	CASSSGIMNTEAFF	TGTGCCAGCAGCTCCGGGATCATGAACACTGAAGCTTTCTTT
TRBD1	14	TRBJ1-3	-	TRBV30	CAWGTGISGNTIYF	TGTGCCTGGGGGACAGGGATTTCGGGAAACACCATATATTTT
TRBD1	15	TRBJ2-7	-	TRBV3-1/TRBV3-2	CASSPRQGWPYEQYF	TGTGCCAGCAGCCCTAGACAGGGGTGGCCCTACGAGCAGTACTTC
-	16	TRBJ1-6	-	TRBV19	CASTRTMDSYNSPLHF	TGTGCCAGTACCCGTACTATGGACAGCTATAATTCACCCCTCCACTTT
-	11	TRBJ1-2	once	TRBV19	CASSQNYGYTF	TGTGCCAGTAGTCAAAACTATGGCTACACCTTC
-	15	TRBJ1-3	-	TRBV9	CASSLKEGYGNTIYF	TGTGCCAGCAGCCTTAAGGAGGGGTACGGAAACACCATATATTTT
-	12	TRBJ1-1	-	TRBV4-1	CASSLGGRGAFF	TGCGCCAGCTCCCTTGGGGGCAGAGGAGCTTTCTTT
TRBD2	16	TRBJ2-1	-	TRBV7-3	CASSPIAGGSYNEQFF	TGTGCCAGCAGCCCAATAGCGGGCGGGTCCTACAATGAGCAGTTCTTC
-	14	TRBJ1-5	-	TRBV6-5	CASKLSGEAQPQHF	TGTGCCAGTAAGTTATCGGGGGAGGCTCAGCCCCAGCATTTT
TRBD1	16	TRBJ2-5	-	TRBV4-3	CASSPSLGQGEETQYF	TGCGCCAGCAGCCCCTCCTTGGGACAGGGGGAGGAGACCCAGTACTTC
TRBD2	15	TRBJ2-2	-	TRBV5-1	CASSLSGRGTGELFF	TGCGCCAGCAGCTTAAGCGGGAGGGGAACCGGGGAGCTGTTTTTT
-	15	TRBJ1-6	-	TRBV9	CASSGQGRVGSPLHF	TGTGCCAGCAGCGGACAAGGCAGGGTCGGTTCACCCCTCCACTTT
-	14	TRBJ1-1	-	TRBV9	CASSVVTANTEAFF	TGTGCCAGCAGCGTAGTCACAGCGAACACTGAAGCTTTCTTT
-	15	TRBJ2-2	few	TRBV7-9	CASRPDRANTGELFF	TGTGCCAGCAGACCGGACAGAGCGAACACCGGGGAGCTGTTTTTT
TRBD2	19	TRBJ2-2	-	TRBV7-2	CASSLAPLTSGIDTGELFF	TGTGCCAGCAGCTTAGCCCCCCTTACTAGCGGGATCGACACCGGGGAGCTGTTTTTT
-	14	TRBJ1-4	-	TRBV5-5	CASSRDGQGEKLFF	TGTGCCAGCAGCCGAGACGGCCAGGGGGAAAAACTGTTTTTT
TRBD2	17	TRBJ2-1	-	TRBV7-2	CASSLAGLASSYNEQFF	TGTGCCAGCAGCTTAGCAGGACTAGCTAGCTCCTACAATGAGCAGTTCTTC